This T cell receptor (beta chain) was profiled in a study of OX40 agonist ivuxolimab in advanced cancers. Study context: Antecedent anti-PD-1, anti-PD-L1 or anti-CTLA-4 therapy was permissible, with under 50% having received some.

Libraries were prepared by immunoSEQ multiplex PCR; TCRdb keeps only in-frame clonotypes and omits some of them. Here the sample spans tens of thousands of clones, roughly 87% being singletons. This clone was observed a few times. Germline loops: CDR1 MNHNY, CDR2 SVGAGI (reference sequence). The CDR3 has 14 amino acids. Between the trimmed V and J ends, which lost 6 bases and 4 bases, there was a span of 12 bases. It was autoimmune disease history or systemic immunosuppression that excluded patients. The chain carries TRBV6-6 and TRBJ2-2, with a weak D call TRBD2 (6 bases). The sequence derives from an adult with an advanced solid tumor such as melanoma, head and neck, liver or kidney cancer. This material consisted of CD4+ or CD8+ T cells sorted from blood, taken in a trial of the OX40 agonist ivuxolimab. CDR3 sequence: CASSLGLITGELFF. CDR3 nucleotides: TGTGCCAGCAGCTTGGGACTGATCACCGGGGAGCTGTTTTTT.